One sample yielded the 6 T cell receptor beta chains listed below, sequenced in a study of blood T cell repertoires in COVID-19. The assay was immunoSEQ multiplex PCR, and TCRdb's table has in-frame clones only and misses some. Counted here are around 210,000 clones, roughly 88% occurring once; the ten biggest clones make up around 1.5%. Sequences were obtained from peripheral blood. These receptors were collected from a man between 18 and 35 years old with active or convalescent COVID-19.

The gene calls are TRBV2 and TRBJ2-7; TRBD1 aligns across 11 bases. Germline CDR1 and CDR2: SNHLY and FYNNEI. This CDR3 comprises 14 residues. Germline trimming cut 4 bases from V and 6 bases from J; bases unmatched to any gene: 5. This CDR3 reads CASSARTGGSEQYF. In nucleotides, the CDR3 is TGTGCCAGCAGTGCCCGGACAGGGGGCTCCGAGCAGTACTTC. Variable domain in full (rest from reference TRBV2 and TRBJ2-7): EPEVTQTPSHQVTQMGQEVILRCVPISNHLYFYWYRQILGQKVEFLVSFYNNEISEKSEIFDDQFSVERPDGSNFTLKIRSTKLEDSAMYFCASSARTGGSEQYFGPGTRLTVT.

The count of this clone is one. The rearrangement joins TRBV28 to TRBJ1-1; TRBD1 might be the D (5 bases). CDR1 MDHEN and CDR2 SYDVKM come from the germline V gene. Trimming took 5 bases from V and 5 from J, leaving 18 bases between them. The CDR3 has 15 residues. The CDR3 is CASSLNKGRGTEAFF. CDR3 nucleotide sequence: TGTGCCAGCAGTCTCAACAAGGGCCGGGGGACTGAAGCTTTCTTT.

The V gene is TRBV6-5, the J gene TRBJ1-3, with D possibly matching TRBD1 (6 bases). The CDR3 extends over 15 amino acids. Germline V gene data show CDR1 as MNHEY and CDR2 as SVGAGI. V dropped 5 bases and J dropped 0 bases, with 11 bases sitting between them. CDR3 nucleotides: TGTGCCAGCAGTCCGACAGGCAGCTCTGGAAACACCATATATTTT. Translating it yields CASSPTGSSGNTIYF.

The V gene is TRBV9, the J gene TRBJ1-5; 9 nucleotides align to TRBD1. Germline V gives CDR1 SGDLS, CDR2 YYNGEE. With 3 bases clipped from V and 2 bases from J, the junction kept 6 bases outside the gene matches. This CDR3 spans 16 amino acids. CDR3 loop: CASSASTGGGNQPQHF. CDR3 in DNA: TGTGCCAGCAGCGCCAGCACAGGGGGCGGCAATCAGCCCCAGCATTTT.

The gene calls are TRBV6-6 and TRBJ2-7; D is ambiguous. Trimming shortened V by 3 bases and J by 6 bases, and 12 bases separated the two germline ends. The CDR3 has 13 amino acids. Germline V gene lookup returns CDR1 MNHNY and CDR2 SVGAGI (reference sequence). The CDR3 region is CASSYLSTLEQYF. Written as DNA, the CDR3 is TGTGCCAGCAGTTATCTATCCACCCTCGAGCAGTACTTC.

The chain links TRBV5-4 to TRBJ1-2; maybe TRBD1 (6 bases). Germline loops: CDR1 SGHNT, CDR2 YYREEE (reference sequence). There are 14 residues in the CDR3. V gave up 4 bases and J gave up 0 bases, with 10 bases separating them. The CDR3 DNA reads as TGTGCCAGCAGCCTGGACAGCTCTAACTATGGCTACACCTTC. Residues: CASSLDSSNYGYTF. Together with reference TRBV5-4 and TRBJ1-2, the CDR3 gives the full variable domain: ETGVTQSPTHLIKTRGQQVTLRCSSQSGHNTVSWYQQALGQGPQFIFQYYREEENGRGNFPPRFSGLQFPNYSSELNVNALELDDSALYLCASSLDSSNYGYTFGSGTRLTVV.